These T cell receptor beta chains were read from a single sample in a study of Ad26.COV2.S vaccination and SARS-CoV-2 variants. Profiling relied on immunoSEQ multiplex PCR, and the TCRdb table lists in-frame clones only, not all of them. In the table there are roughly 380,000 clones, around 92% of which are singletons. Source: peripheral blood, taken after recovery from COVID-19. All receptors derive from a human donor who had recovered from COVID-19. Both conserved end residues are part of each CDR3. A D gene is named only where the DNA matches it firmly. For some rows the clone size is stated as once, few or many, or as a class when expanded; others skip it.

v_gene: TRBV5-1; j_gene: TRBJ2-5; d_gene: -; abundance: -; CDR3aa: CASSLSRGAETQYF; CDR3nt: TGCGCCAGCAGCTTAAGCAGGGGTGCAGAGACCCAGTACTTC
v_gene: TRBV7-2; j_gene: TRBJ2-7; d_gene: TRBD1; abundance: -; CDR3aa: CASSPGAGGGYEQYF; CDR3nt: TGTGCCAGCAGCCCTGGAGCAGGGGGTGGTTACGAGCAGTACTTC
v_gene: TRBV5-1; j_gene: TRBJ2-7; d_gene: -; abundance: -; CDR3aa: CASSLDRGYGQSGEQYF; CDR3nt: TGCGCCAGCAGCTTAGATCGGGGTTACGGTCAATCTGGCGAGCAGTACTTC
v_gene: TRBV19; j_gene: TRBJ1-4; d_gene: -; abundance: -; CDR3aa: CASSIRLSATNEKLFF; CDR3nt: TGTGCCAGTAGTATAAGATTGTCTGCAACTAATGAAAAACTGTTTTTT
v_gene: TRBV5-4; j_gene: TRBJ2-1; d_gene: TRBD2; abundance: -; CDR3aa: CAMLSGERLNEQFF; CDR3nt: TGTGCCATGCTTAGCGGGGAACGGTTGAATGAGCAGTTCTTC
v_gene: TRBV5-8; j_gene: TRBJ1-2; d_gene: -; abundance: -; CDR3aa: CASSPRTPVDYGYTF; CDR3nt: TGTGCCAGCAGCCCTCGGACACCGGTCGACTATGGCTACACCTTC
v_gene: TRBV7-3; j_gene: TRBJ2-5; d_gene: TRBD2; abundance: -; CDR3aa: CASSLSRLAGGRETQYF; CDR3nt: TGTGCCAGCAGCTTATCCCGACTAGCGGGGGGCCGGGAGACCCAGTACTTC
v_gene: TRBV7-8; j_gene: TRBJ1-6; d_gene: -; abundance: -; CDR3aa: CASSQRPTVFGSPLHF; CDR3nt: TGTGCCAGCAGCCAAAGGCCAACAGTTTTCGGTTCACCCCTCCACTTT
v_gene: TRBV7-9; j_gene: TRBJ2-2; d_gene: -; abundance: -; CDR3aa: CASSAPGGMNTGELFF; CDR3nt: TGTGCCAGCAGCGCTCCTGGGGGGATGAACACCGGGGAGTTGTTTTTT
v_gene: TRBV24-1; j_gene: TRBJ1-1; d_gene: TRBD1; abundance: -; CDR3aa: CARLRTGVNTEAFF; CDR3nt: TGTGCCAGGCTCAGGACAGGGGTTAACACTGAAGCTTTCTTT
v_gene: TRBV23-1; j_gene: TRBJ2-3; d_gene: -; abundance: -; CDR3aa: CASSQSGLCTDTQYF; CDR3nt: TGCGCCAGCAGTCAATCGGGGCTCTGCACAGATACGCAGTATTTT
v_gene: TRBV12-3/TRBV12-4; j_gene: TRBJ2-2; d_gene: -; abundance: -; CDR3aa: CASRINTGELFF; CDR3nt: TGTGCCAGCAGGATCAACACCGGGGAGCTGTTTTTT
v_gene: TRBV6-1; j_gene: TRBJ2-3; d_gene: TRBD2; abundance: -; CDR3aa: CASSALSGAPTDTQYF; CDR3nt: TGTGCCAGCAGTGCCCTTAGCGGGGCCCCCACAGATACGCAGTATTTT
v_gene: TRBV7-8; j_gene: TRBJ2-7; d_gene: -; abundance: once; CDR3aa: CASSLDLGPYEQYF; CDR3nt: TGTGCCAGCAGCTTAGATCTAGGGCCCTACGAGCAGTACTTC
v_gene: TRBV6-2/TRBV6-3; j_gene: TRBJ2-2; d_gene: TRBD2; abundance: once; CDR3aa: CASSPPGGSGELFF; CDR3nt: TGTGCCAGCAGCCCTCCGGGGGGTTCCGGGGAGCTGTTTTTT
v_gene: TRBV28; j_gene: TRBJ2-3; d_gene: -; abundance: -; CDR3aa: CASYSGITDTQYF; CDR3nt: TGTGCCAGCTATAGCGGTATCACAGATACGCAGTATTTT
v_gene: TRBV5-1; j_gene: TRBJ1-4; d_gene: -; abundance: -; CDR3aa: CASSLVPNEKLFF; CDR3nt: TGCGCCAGCAGCTTGGTCCCTAATGAAAAACTGTTTTTT
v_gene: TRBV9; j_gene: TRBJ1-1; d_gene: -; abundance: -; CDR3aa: CASSVENRNTEAFF; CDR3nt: TGTGCCAGCAGCGTAGAGAACCGGAACACTGAAGCTTTCTTT
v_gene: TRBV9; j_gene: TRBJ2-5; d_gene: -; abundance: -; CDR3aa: CASSGTSKETQYF; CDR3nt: TGTGCCAGCAGCGGAACTAGCAAAGAGACCCAGTACTTC
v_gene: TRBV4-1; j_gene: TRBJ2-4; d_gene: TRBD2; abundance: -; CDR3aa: CASSPMTSGGTLAKNIQYF; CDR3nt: TGCGCCAGCAGCCCGATGACTAGCGGGGGGACTCTAGCCAAAAACATTCAGTACTTC
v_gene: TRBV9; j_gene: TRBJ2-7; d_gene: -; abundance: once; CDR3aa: CASSPAWASYEQYF; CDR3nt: TGTGCCAGCAGCCCTGCGTGGGCATCCTACGAGCAGTACTTC
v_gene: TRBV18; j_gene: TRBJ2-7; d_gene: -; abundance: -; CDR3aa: CASSPAGTQGYEQYF; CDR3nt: TGTGCCAGCTCACCTGCCGGGACCCAAGGGTACGAGCAGTACTTC
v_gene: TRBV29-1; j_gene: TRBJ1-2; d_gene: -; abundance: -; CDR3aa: CSVEYRDTYYGYTF; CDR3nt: TGCAGCGTTGAATACCGGGACACCTACTATGGCTACACCTTC
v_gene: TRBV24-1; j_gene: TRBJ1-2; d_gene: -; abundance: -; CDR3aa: CATSDLVDGYTF; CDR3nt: TGTGCCACCAGTGATTTGGTCGATGGCTACACCTTC
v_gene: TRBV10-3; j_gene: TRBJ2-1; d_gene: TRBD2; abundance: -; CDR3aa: CAITHGASGGHNEQFF; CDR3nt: TGTGCCATCACCCATGGGGCTAGCGGGGGTCACAATGAGCAGTTCTTC
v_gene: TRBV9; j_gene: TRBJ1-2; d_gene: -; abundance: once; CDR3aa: CASSVEGNGYTF; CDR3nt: TGTGCCAGCAGCGTAGAGGGGAATGGCTACACCTTC
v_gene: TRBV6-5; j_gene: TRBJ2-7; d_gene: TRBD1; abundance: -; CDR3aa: CASSLGQGGYEQYF; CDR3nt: TGTGCCAGCAGTCTGGGACAGGGGGGCTACGAGCAGTACTTC
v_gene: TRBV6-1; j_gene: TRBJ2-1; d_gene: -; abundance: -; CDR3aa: CASSERLERGEQFF; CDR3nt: TGTGCCAGCAGTGAGAGGCTAGAAAGGGGTGAGCAGTTCTTC
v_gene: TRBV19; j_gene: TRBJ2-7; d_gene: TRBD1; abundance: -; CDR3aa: CASNPGAGGDYEQYF; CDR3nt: TGTGCCAGTAACCCCGGGGCAGGGGGTGACTACGAGCAGTACTTC
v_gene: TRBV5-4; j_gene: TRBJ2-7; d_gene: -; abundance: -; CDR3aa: CASSLVSGPYEQYF; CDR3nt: TGTGCCAGCAGCTTGGTGTCAGGGCCCTACGAGCAGTACTTC
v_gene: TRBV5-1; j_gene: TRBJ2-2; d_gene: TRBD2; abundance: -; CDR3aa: CASSLAGGAVAGELFF; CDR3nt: TGCGCCAGCAGCTTGGCGGGGGGGGCCGTCGCCGGGGAGCTGTTTTTT
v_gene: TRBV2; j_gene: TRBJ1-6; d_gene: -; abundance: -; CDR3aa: CASRVSDRDSPLHF; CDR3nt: TGTGCCAGCAGAGTTTCTGACCGGGATTCACCCCTCCACTTT
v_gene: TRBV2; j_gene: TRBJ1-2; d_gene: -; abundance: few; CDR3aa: CASRDPGDGYTF; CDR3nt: TGTGCCAGCAGGGACCCAGGGGACGGCTACACCTTC
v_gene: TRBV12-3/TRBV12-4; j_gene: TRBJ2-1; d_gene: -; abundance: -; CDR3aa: CASSLAGANEQFF; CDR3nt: TGTGCCAGCAGTTTGGCGGGGGCCAATGAGCAGTTCTTC
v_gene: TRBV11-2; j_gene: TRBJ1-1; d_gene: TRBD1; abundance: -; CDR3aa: CASSFALRGETGGSGAFF; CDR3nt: TGTGCCAGCAGCTTCGCCCTAAGGGGGGAAACAGGGGGCAGTGGGGCTTTCTTT
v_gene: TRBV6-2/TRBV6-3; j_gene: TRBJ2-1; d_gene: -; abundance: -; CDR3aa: CASSPRREPYNEQFF; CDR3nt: TGTGCCAGCAGCCCCCGGAGGGAACCCTACAATGAGCAGTTCTTC
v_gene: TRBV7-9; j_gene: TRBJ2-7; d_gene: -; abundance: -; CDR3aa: CASSFPGPEQYF; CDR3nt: TGTGCCAGCAGCTTCCCAGGGCCCGAGCAGTACTTC
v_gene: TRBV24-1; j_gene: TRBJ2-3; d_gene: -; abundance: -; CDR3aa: CATSGGRGRSTDTQYF; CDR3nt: TGTGCCACCAGTGGGGGTAGGGGGAGGAGCACAGATACGCAGTATTTT
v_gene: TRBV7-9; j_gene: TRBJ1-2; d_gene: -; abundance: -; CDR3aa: CASSGIQGNGYTF; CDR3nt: TGTGCCAGCAGCGGCATTCAGGGGAATGGCTACACCTTC
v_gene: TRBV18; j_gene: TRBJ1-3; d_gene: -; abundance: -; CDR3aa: CASLGSGNTIYF; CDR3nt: TGTGCCAGCCTCGGCTCTGGAAACACCATATATTTT
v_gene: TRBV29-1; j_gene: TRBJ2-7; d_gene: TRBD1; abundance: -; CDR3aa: CSVGQGADEQYF; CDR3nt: TGCAGCGTTGGACAGGGGGCGGACGAGCAGTACTTC
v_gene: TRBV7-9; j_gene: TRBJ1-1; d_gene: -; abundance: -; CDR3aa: CASSLAGQKNTEAFF; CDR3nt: TGTGCCAGCAGCTTAGCTGGGCAGAAGAACACTGAAGCTTTCTTT
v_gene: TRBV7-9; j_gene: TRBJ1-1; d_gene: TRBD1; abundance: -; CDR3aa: CASSAPTGGVTEAFF; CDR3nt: TGTGCCAGCAGCGCCCCAACAGGGGGCGTCACTGAAGCTTTCTTT
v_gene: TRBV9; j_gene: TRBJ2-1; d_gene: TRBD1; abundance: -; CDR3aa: CASSVGGTDYNEQFF; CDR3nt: TGTGCCAGCAGCGTAGGAGGGACAGACTACAATGAGCAGTTCTTC
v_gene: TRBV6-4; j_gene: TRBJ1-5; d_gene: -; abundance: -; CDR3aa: CASSEVEGSQPQHF; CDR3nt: TGTGCCAGCAGTGAGGTGGAGGGATCTCAGCCCCAGCATTTT
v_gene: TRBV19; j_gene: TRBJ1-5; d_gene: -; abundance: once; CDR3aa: CASSTRRVFGLSNQPQHF; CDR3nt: TGTGCCAGTAGTACCAGACGGGTCTTCGGGCTTAGCAATCAGCCCCAGCATTTT
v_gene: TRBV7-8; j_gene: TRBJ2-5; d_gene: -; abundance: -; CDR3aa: CASSLVTRGTPETQYF; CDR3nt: TGTGCCAGCAGCCTAGTAACTCGTGGGACCCCAGAGACCCAGTACTTC
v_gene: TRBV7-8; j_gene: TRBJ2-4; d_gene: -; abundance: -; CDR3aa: CASSLYRAHIQYF; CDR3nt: TGTGCCAGCAGCCTGTACAGGGCACACATTCAGTACTTC
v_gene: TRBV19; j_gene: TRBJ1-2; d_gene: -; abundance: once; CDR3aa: CASRNLGGDGYTF; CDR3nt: TGTGCCAGTAGGAATCTCGGGGGGGATGGCTACACCTTC
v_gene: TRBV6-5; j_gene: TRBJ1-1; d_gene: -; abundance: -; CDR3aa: CASKVAGRNTEAFF; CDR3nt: TGTGCCAGCAAGGTGGCGGGGAGGAACACTGAAGCTTTCTTT
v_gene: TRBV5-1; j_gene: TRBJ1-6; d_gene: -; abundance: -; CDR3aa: CASSLDGDNSPLHF; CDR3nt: TGCGCCAGCAGCTTGGATGGGGATAATTCACCCCTCCACTTT
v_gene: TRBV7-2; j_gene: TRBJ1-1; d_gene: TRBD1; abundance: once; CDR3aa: CASSETGREDTEAFF; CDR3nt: TGTGCCAGCAGCGAGACAGGGAGGGAGGACACTGAAGCTTTCTTT
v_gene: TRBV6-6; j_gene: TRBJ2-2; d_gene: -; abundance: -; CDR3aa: CASKEVLAGELFF; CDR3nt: TGTGCCAGCAAGGAGGTCCTCGCCGGGGAGCTGTTTTTT
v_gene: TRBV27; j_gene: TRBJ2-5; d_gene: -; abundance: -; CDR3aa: CATRTGSWGTQYF; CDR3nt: TGTGCCACCCGGACTGGATCCTGGGGGACCCAGTACTTC
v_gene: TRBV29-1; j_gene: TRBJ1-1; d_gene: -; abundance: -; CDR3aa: CSVRLGRGNTEAFF; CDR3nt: TGCAGCGTAAGACTGGGACGGGGGAACACTGAAGCTTTCTTT
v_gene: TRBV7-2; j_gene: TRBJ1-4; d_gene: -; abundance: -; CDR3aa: CASSLAGLNNEKLFF; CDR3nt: TGTGCCAGCAGCTTAGCCGGGCTGAATAATGAAAAACTGTTTTTT
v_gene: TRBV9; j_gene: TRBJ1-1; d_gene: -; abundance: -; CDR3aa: CASSVGTLNTEAFF; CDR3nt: TGTGCCAGCAGCGTCGGAACTCTGAACACTGAAGCTTTCTTT
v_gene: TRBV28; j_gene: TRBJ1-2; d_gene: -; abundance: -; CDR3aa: CASSSPHGQGNYGYTF; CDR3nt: TGTGCCAGCAGTTCCCCCCACGGGCAGGGGAACTATGGCTACACCTTC
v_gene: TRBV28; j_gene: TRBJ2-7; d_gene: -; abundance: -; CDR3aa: CASSFRGFYEQYF; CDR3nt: TGTGCCAGCAGTTTTAGGGGGTTCTACGAGCAGTACTTC
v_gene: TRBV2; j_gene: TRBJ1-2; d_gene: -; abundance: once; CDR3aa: CASSVVGGYGYTF; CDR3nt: TGTGCCAGCAGTGTCGTAGGGGGCTATGGCTACACCTTC